This TCR beta chain derives from a study of T cells expressing NK-cell markers (dated by TCRdb to between 2020 and 2021). Describing the broader study: In sorted CD3+CD56+NKG2C+, CD3+CD56+NKG2C- and CD3+CD56-NKG2C+ T-cell subsets from 7 or 8 donors, TCR beta-chain repertoires were profiled. Among the eight sequenced donors, only one was HCMV-seronegative, while the other seven were HCMV-seropositive. The eight sequenced donors were randomly selected healthy volunteers, three men and five women. Illumina HiSeq 2000/2500, MiSeq or NextSeq was used to sequence libraries as 2 x 150 bp reads.

TCRdb names Illumina HiSeq 2000 as the instrument used. TCR beta cDNA libraries were made by 5'RACE template switching that added a universal primer site and unique molecular identifiers. Priming for cDNA synthesis came from the TCR beta constant segment, and two successive PCR amplification steps followed. Per the original workflow: Reads were demultiplexed and grouped by UMI with MIGEC, and clonotypes were assembled and quantified with MiTCR. Only TCR cDNA sequences supported by at least two reads were kept to exclude erroneous sequences. The tcR package was used for downstream repertoire analysis, and clonotypes were matched between fractions using CDR3 nucleotide sequence together with V segment. VDJmatch was used to annotate antigen specificity against VDJdb, with one amino acid substitution allowed in CDR3. TCRdb reprocessed the reads; each CDR3 protein sequence makes one entry, and DNA is unavailable. TCRdb's processing, not the study's, gives the V and J calls here. The sample's clone listing holds some 390,000 distinct CDR3 sequences. The ten largest clones represent over 8.5% of the sample.

HCMV-specific IgG was detected in serum with a commercial ELISA kit to determine HCMV serostatus. Peripheral blood mononuclear cells were isolated from blood by Ficoll density gradient centrifugation. What the work shows at the level of the full study, not this receptor alone: In roughly 6 donors, the dominant CD3+CD56+NKG2C+ clonotypes were found to rank among the top 10 CD8+ clonotypes and to make up 1.0-7.0% of CD8+ T cells. Those dominant clonotypes were again the most abundant among CD3+CD56-NKG2C+ cells in a few donors, at roughly 25-60.1%. Whether the expanded NKG2C-expressing T cell clones were specific for HCMV antigens remained unclear.

On this clonotype itself: There is no known antigen for this receptor.

The CDR3 contains 14 residues, cysteine and phenylalanine counted. The coding DNA is unavailable. CDR1 is given as SGHRS and CDR2 as YFSETQ, both from the germline V gene. This receptor was obtained from a woman in her fifties or sixties in good health. Donor details come from another sample of the same person, matched by shared clones. The rearrangement combines TRBV5-1 with TRBJ2-7. The sequenced material came from blood T cells: a sorted CD56 or NKG2C T cell subset, CD4+ or CD8+ T cells, or bulk PBMC T cells (not recorded which). The CDR3 region: CASSLEAGTYEQYF.